Listed below are T cell receptor beta chains from one sample, sequenced in a study of response to subunit inactivated influenza vaccine. Each CDR3 protein gets one entry after TCRdb re-called the RT-PCR reads with MiXCR. The repertoire includes roughly 520,000 distinct CDR3 sequences, less than 30% of them detected once, and 1.5% to 2% sits in the top ten. The sequences come from CD4+ T cells sorted from PBMCs, collected roughly 5 days after vaccination. Source of these receptors: a man in his forties or fifties who received an inactivated influenza vaccine. Both conserved end residues are part of each CDR3. Fields, in order: J gene, V gene, CDR3 protein.

TRBJ2-1	TRBV20-1	CSARTPFTWNEQFF
TRBJ2-1	TRBV20-1	CSARGFRGGSDNEQFF
TRBJ1-4	TRBV7-2	CASSLDGRSGNEKLFF
TRBJ2-1	TRBV6-1	CATERTAGNEQFF
TRBJ2-1	TRBV12-3/TRBV12-4	CASSLDKGQFF
TRBJ2-2	TRBV24-1	CATSDLRRQGTGELFF
TRBJ1-2	TRBV20-1	CSARYLQGYTF
TRBJ1-1	TRBV5-5	CASSVTGTTANTEAFF
TRBJ2-7	TRBV6-1	CASSVSFYEQYF
TRBJ2-1	TRBV6-5	CASSYSRDSGDEQFF
TRBJ2-3	TRBV6-5	CASSWTGGRSTDTQYF
TRBJ2-5	TRBV29-1	CSDRLGQETQYF
TRBJ2-1	TRBV5-5	CASREPGTNYNEQFF
TRBJ2-5	TRBV20-1	CSARVPSIRETQYF